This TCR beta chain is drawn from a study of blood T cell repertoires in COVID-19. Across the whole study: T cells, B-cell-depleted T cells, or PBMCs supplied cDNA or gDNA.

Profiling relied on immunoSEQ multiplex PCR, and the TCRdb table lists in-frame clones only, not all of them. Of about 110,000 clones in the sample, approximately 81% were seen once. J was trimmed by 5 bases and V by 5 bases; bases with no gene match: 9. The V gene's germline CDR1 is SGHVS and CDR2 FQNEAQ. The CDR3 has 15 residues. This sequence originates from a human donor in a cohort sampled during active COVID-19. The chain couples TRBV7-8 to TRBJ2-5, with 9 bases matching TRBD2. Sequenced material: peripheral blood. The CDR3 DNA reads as TGTGCCAGCAGCCCGCTAGCGGGGCTTGCGGAGACCCAGTACTTC. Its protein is CASSPLAGLAETQYF.